A single sample is the source of the 30 T cell receptor beta chains below, sequenced in a study of memory CD8 T cells in hepatitis C reinfection. Generated by immunoSEQ multiplex PCR, the TCRdb table keeps only in-frame clones and is missing some. Of more than 45,000 clones detected, around nine tenths appear once; the ten largest clones hold 0.95% to 1.1%. Time point reported: pre-reinfection, 55 to 20 weeks before reinfection detection. Sorted cells were sequenced directly ex vivo without any in vitro expansion. The sequencing sample was made of naive CD8+ T cells sorted from blood. The receptors shown here come from a young man with hepatitis C virus infection.

V and J are TRBV29-1 and TRBJ2-7; 10 bases map to TRBD2. CDR1 and CDR2 from the germline V gene are SQVTM and ANQGSEA. Trimming cost V 6 bases and J 8 bases; bases outside gene matches: 4. This CDR3 contains 11 residues. DNA of the CDR3: TGCAGCGTCCGGACTAGCGGAAAGCAGTACTTC. This codes for CSVRTSGKQYF.

This chain connects TRBV6-5 to TRBJ2-7; the D gene is possibly TRBD2 (6 bases). Trimming removed 4 bases from V and 2 bases from J, with 15 bases in between. CDR1 is MNHEY, CDR2 SVGAGI, per germline. The CDR3 runs 15 residues. Here the CDR3 DNA reads TGTGCCAGCAGTTTAGGGACTGTGGGGCCCTACGAGCAGTACTTC. Translating gives CASSLGTVGPYEQYF.

The CDR3 DNA reads TGTGCCAGCAGTCCCGGACTAGCGGGAGACAATGAGCAGTTCTTC. It codes for CASSPGLAGDNEQFF. This chain uses TRBV27 with TRBJ2-1; 13 nucleotides align to TRBD2. The germline V gene encodes CDR1 MNHEY and CDR2 SMNVEV (reference sequence). Unmatched junction bases numbered 3, after V lost 5 bases and J lost 5 bases. The CDR3 loop spans 15 amino acids.

The rearrangement uses TRBV2 and TRBJ2-3, with 8 bases identical to TRBD2. J lost 3 bases, V lost 6 bases, and 8 bases had no gene match. Germline lookup yields CDR1 SNHLY and CDR2 FYNNEI. This CDR3 is 15 amino acids long. The CDR3 reads CASRPVAGGTDTQYF. The CDR3 coding sequence is TGTGCCAGCAGGCCAGTGGCGGGAGGAACAGATACGCAGTATTTT.

The chain couples TRBV28 to TRBJ2-1; 8 bases map to TRBD1. V was clipped by 3 bases and J by 5 bases; unmatched bases: 6. The CDR3 totals 15 residues. In germline, CDR1 is MDHEN, CDR2 SYDVKM. This chain's CDR3 is CASSFRGRSDNEQFF. The CDR3 nucleotides read TGTGCCAGCAGTTTCAGGGGGCGGTCGGACAATGAGCAGTTCTTC.

This chain links TRBV9 with TRBJ2-1; 11 bases align to TRBD2. The CDR3 loop spans 15 amino acids. Losses at the gene ends were 4 bases for V and 9 bases for J; bases not matched to a gene: 9. Germline CDR1 and CDR2: SGDLS and YYNGEE. The CDR3 DNA reads as TGTGCCAGCAGCTCCATTAGCGGGAGGGAGAGTGAGCAGTTCTTC. Protein product: CASSSISGRESEQFF.

The gene calls are TRBV6-4 and TRBJ2-5; tentative D call: TRBD1 (5 bases). The V gene lost 6 bases and the J gene lost 5 bases, with 10 bases spanning the gap. CDR3 length: 12 amino acids. The germline V gene has CDR1 MRHNA and CDR2 SNTAGT. In DNA form, the CDR3 reads TGTGCCAGCAGGGCCCGACAGGAGACCCAGTACTTC. Protein: CASRARQETQYF.

The chain uses TRBV30 and TRBJ1-1; D gene unclear. Germline CDR1 GTSNPN, CDR2 SVGIG (reference sequence). The V end was cut by 4 bases, the J end by 1 base, with 7 bases between. This CDR3 is 12 amino acids long. CDR3 nucleotide sequence: TGTGCCTGGATCCAGGAGAACACTGAAGCTTTCTTT. This gives the protein CAWIQENTEAFF.

CDR3 in amino acids: CASSSLAGGTTDTQYF. For the CDR3, the DNA is TGTGCCAGCAGCTCACTAGCGGGAGGGACCACAGATACGCAGTATTTT. The chain links TRBV7-3 to TRBJ2-3, with 13 bases that match TRBD2. Looked up from germline, CDR1 is SGHTA and CDR2 is FQGTGA. Trimming at V came to 4 bases and at J to 2 bases, leaving 3 bases not matched to a gene. The CDR3 covers 16 residues.

The rearrangement joins TRBV28 to TRBJ1-1; D ambiguous. The CDR3 loop spans 14 amino acids. CDR1 and CDR2 (germline): MDHEN, SYDVKM. Trimming stripped 3 bases from V and 1 base from J, with 9 bases between. The CDR3 DNA reads as TGTGCCAGCAGTTTCACCGGCGGGAACACTGAAGCTTTCTTT. Translation gives CASSFTGGNTEAFF.

The chain joins TRBV5-8 to TRBJ1-5; weak D call: TRBD1 (6 bases). The CDR3 runs to 14 residues. Germline V gene sequence: CDR1 SGHTS, CDR2 YDEGEE. V lost 4 bases and J lost 7, with 15 bases in between. CDR3 in DNA: TGTGCCAGCAGCGTCTACAGGGTTGGGCAGCCCCAGCATTTT. Its translation: CASSVYRVGQPQHF.

This clone was counted between two and nine times. The gene calls are TRBV21-1 and TRBJ1-1; the table's D call, TRBD1, has no DNA check behind it. TRBV21-1 counts as a pseudogene. CDR3 length: 14 residues. As DNA, the CDR3 is TGTGCCAGCACAGGGGGACGGAAGAACACTGAAGCTTTCTTT. It yields the protein CASTGGRKNTEAFF.

The chain is built from TRBV23-1 and TRBJ2-2, with 8 bases fitting TRBD2. TRBV23-1 is given ORF status, its function remaining uncertain. This CDR3 is 15 amino acids long. V trimming: 8 bases; J trimming: 5 bases; junction bases outside the gene matches: 10. CDR3 region: CASASEKRETGELFF. Here the CDR3 DNA reads TGCGCCAGCGCCAGCGAGAAGCGGGAGACCGGGGAGCTGTTTTTT.

Of note for this clone: Other DNA sequences within the sample encode an identical CDR3. The chain couples TRBV19 to TRBJ1-5, with D possibly TRBD1 on 5 matching bases. CDR1 is LNHDA and CDR2 is SQIVND in the germline V gene (reference sequence). The V end lost 8 bases, the J end lost 0 bases, and 17 bases lay between the germline ends. The CDR3 runs 16 residues. Here the CDR3 reads CASVDGTFYSNQPQHF. The CDR3 region has the DNA TGTGCCAGTGTTGACGGGACTTTCTATAGCAATCAGCCCCAGCATTTT.

This chain uses TRBV7-9 with TRBJ1-1; no clear D gene. The CDR3 is 13 residues long. Germline loops: CDR1 SEHNR, CDR2 FQNEAQ (reference sequence). V shed 4 bases and J shed 1 base, with 7 bases lying between them. The CDR3: CASSSPGNTEAFF. Written as DNA, the CDR3 is TGTGCCAGCAGCTCCCCGGGGAACACTGAAGCTTTCTTT.

The chain joins TRBV4-3 to TRBJ2-3; 9 bases line up with TRBD1. The CDR3 covers 16 residues. Per germline, CDR1 LGHNA and CDR2 YSLEER. The ends lost 4 bases at V and 2 bases at J; junction bases unmatched: 7. For the CDR3, the DNA is TGCGCCAGCAGCCGACCGGGACAGGGAAACACAGATACGCAGTATTTT. Translation: CASSRPGQGNTDTQYF.

The V gene is TRBV18, the J gene TRBJ2-2; 8 positions agree with TRBD1. Trimming took 5 bases from V and 6 from J; bases not matched to a gene: 8. There are 15 residues in the CDR3. Germline V gene lookup returns CDR1 KGHSH and CDR2 LQKENI. CDR3 amino acids: CASSTDRVIPGELFF. CDR3 DNA: TGTGCCAGCTCAACGGACAGGGTGATTCCCGGGGAGCTGTTTTTT.

The J gene is TRBJ2-7, the V gene TRBV6-5; 8 bases align to TRBD1. CDR3 length equals 15 residues. The trim removed 1 base at V and 3 bases at J, leaving 5 bases unmatched. Germline V gene data show CDR1 as MNHEY and CDR2 as SVGAGI. The CDR3 here is CASSYFTGQGYEQYF. The CDR3 DNA is TGTGCCAGCAGTTACTTCACTGGACAGGGCTACGAGCAGTACTTC.

CDR3 protein: CASSSGPPLRDEQFF. CDR3 in DNA: TGTGCCAGCAGTTCGGGTCCGCCCCTCAGGGATGAGCAGTTCTTC. The chain is built from TRBV7-8 and TRBJ2-1; maybe TRBD1 (5 bases). This CDR3 is 15 amino acids long. Trimming stripped 6 bases from V and 8 bases from J, with 20 bases between. Germline lookup yields CDR1 SGHVS and CDR2 FQNEAQ.

The rearrangement uses TRBV19 and TRBJ1-5; weak D call: TRBD1 (6 bases). Germline V gene sequence: CDR1 LNHDA, CDR2 SQIVND (reference sequence). The germline V and J ends were trimmed by 9 bases and 3 bases, with 15 bases remaining between them. The CDR3 loop spans 14 amino acids. CDR3 nucleotide sequence: TGTGCCAGATCAGACAGGCTTCTCAATCAGCCCCAGCATTTT. This translates into CARSDRLLNQPQHF.

The chain is built from TRBV4-1 and TRBJ1-1; D uncertain. Trimming cost V 0 bases and J 10 bases, with 15 bases left between them. The CDR3 is made up of 14 amino acids. Germline V CDR1 and CDR2: MGHRA, YSYEKL. The CDR3: CASSQDNAGTGAFF. The CDR3 region has the DNA TGCGCCAGCAGCCAAGATAACGCCGGAACGGGAGCTTTCTTT.

The gene calls are TRBV5-1 and TRBJ2-5, with no clear D. The J call may be in error: the DNA end matches TRBJ2-7 better. This CDR3 region has 13 residues. The germline gives CDR1 SGHRS, CDR2 YFSETQ. CDR3 residues: CASSSTNSYEQYF. In DNA form, the CDR3 reads TGCGCCAGCAGCTCAACCAACTCCTACGAGCAGTACTTC.

This clone occurred once. The chain joins TRBV27 to TRBJ1-6; the match to TRBD1 covers 10 bases. CDR3 size: 16 residues. With V trimmed by 4 bases and J by 1 base, 1 base remained unmatched. Germline loops: CDR1 MNHEY, CDR2 SMNVEV (reference sequence). The CDR3 DNA sequence: TGTGCCAGCAGTTCGGGACAGGGGTCCTATAATTCACCCCTCCACTTT. Encoded protein: CASSSGQGSYNSPLHF.

A remark on this clone: Other DNA sequences in the same sample also yield this CDR3. The genes are TRBV4-1 and TRBJ2-5, with TRBD1 identical over 7 bases. This CDR3 contains 14 residues. CDR1 and CDR2 from the germline V gene are MGHRA and YSYEKL. Germline trimming cut 5 bases from V and 5 bases from J; bases unmatched to any gene: 8. The CDR3 reads CASSLGQSSETQYF. The DNA of the CDR3 is TGCGCCAGCAGCTTGGGACAGTCTTCCGAGACCCAGTACTTC.

The chain combines TRBV4-1 with TRBJ2-2; 7 positions agree with TRBD2. V was clipped by 1 base and J by 6 bases; unmatched bases: 8. CDR1 MGHRA and CDR2 YSYEKL come from the germline V gene. The CDR3 totals 16 residues. The chain's CDR3 is CASSQVVGGYAGELFF. DNA of the CDR3: TGCGCCAGCAGCCAAGTAGTCGGGGGGTACGCCGGGGAGCTGTTTTTT.

V is TRBV19 and J is TRBJ2-2, with no clear D. Trimming cost V 5 bases and J 6 bases, with 10 bases left between them. Germline CDR1 is LNHDA and CDR2 is SQIVND (reference sequence). The length of the CDR3 is 13 residues. CDR3 loop: CASSPHYSGELFF. In nucleotides, the CDR3 is TGTGCCAGTAGTCCTCATTACTCCGGGGAGCTGTTTTTT.

This chain uses TRBV10-3 with TRBJ1-5; 9 nucleotides match TRBD1. With 2 bases clipped from V and 6 bases from J, the junction kept 5 bases outside the gene matches. The CDR3 spans 15 residues. CDR1 is ENHRY and CDR2 is SYGVKD in the germline V gene. The CDR3 is CAISEPGQGTQPQHF. Written as DNA, the CDR3 is TGTGCCATCAGTGAGCCAGGACAGGGGACTCAGCCCCAGCATTTT.

The sample holds one count of this clone. The J gene is TRBJ1-1, the V gene TRBV28; tentative D call: TRBD1 (6 bases). The CDR3 loop spans 16 amino acids. The germline V and J ends were trimmed by 4 bases and 0 bases, with 15 bases remaining between them. Germline lookup yields CDR1 MDHEN and CDR2 SYDVKM. This chain's CDR3 is CASSYRPTGLNTEAFF. As DNA, the CDR3 is TGTGCCAGCAGTTACCGTCCGACAGGACTGAACACTGAAGCTTTCTTT. The full variable domain, rest sourced from reference TRBV28 and TRBJ1-1, is DVKVTQSSRYLVKRTGEKVFLECVQDMDHENMFWYRQDPGLGLRLIYFSYDVKMKEKGDIPEGYSVSREKKERFSLILESASTNQTSMYLCASSYRPTGLNTEAFFGQGTRLTVV.

The rearrangement joins TRBV11-2 to TRBJ2-5; a possible D gene is TRBD2 (6 bases). Trimming left V 5 bases short and J 3 bases short, with 13 bases between. The germline V gene encodes CDR1 SGHAT and CDR2 FQNNGV. CDR3 size: 14 residues. The CDR3 sequence: CASSPWGGEETQYF. In nucleotides, the CDR3 is TGTGCCAGCAGCCCCTGGGGCGGGGAAGAGACCCAGTACTTC. The complete variable domain, with remaining parts taken from reference TRBV11-2 and TRBJ2-5, reads EAGVAQSPRYKIIEKRQSVAFWCNPISGHATLYWYQQILGQGPKLLIQFQNNGVVDDSQLPKDRFSAERLKGVDSTLKIQPAKLEDSAVYLCASSPWGGEETQYFGPGTRLLVL.

The chain employs TRBV6-5 and TRBJ1-1, with 8 bases lining up with TRBD1. The CDR3 runs to 12 residues. The junction had 0 bases not matched to a gene; V was cut back by 5 bases and J by 4 bases. Germline V gene sequence: CDR1 MNHEY, CDR2 SVGAGI. CDR3 region: CASSDRGTEAFF. In nucleotides, the CDR3 is TGTGCCAGCAGTGACAGGGGCACTGAAGCTTTCTTT.